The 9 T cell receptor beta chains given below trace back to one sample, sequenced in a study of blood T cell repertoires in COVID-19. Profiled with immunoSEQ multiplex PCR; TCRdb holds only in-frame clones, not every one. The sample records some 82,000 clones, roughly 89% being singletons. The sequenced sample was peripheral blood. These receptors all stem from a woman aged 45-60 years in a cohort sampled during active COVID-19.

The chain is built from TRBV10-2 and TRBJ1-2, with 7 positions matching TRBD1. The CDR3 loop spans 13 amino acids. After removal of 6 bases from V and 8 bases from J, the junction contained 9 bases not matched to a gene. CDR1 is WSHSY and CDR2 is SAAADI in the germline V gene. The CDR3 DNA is TGCGCCAGCAGCTACGACAGGGTGGAGGGCTACACCTTC. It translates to CASSYDRVEGYTF.

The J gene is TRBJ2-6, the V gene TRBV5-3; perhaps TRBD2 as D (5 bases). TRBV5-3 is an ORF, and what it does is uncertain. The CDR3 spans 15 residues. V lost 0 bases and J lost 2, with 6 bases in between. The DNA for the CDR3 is TGTGCCAGAAGCTTGGCGCGGGCTGGGGCCAACGTCCTGACTTTC. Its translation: CARSLARAGANVLTF.

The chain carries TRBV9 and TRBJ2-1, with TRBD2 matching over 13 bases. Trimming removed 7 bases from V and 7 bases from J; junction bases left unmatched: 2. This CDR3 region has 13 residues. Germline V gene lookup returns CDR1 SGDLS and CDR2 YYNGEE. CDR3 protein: CASQTSGRNEQFF. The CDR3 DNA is TGTGCCAGCCAGACTAGCGGGAGGAATGAGCAGTTCTTC.

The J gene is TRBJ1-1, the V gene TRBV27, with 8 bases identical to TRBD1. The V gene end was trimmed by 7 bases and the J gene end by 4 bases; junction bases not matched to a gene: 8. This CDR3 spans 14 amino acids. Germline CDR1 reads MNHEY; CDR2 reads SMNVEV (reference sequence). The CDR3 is CASKLSGGVTEAFF. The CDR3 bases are TGTGCCAGCAAGCTCTCAGGGGGCGTCACTGAAGCTTTCTTT.

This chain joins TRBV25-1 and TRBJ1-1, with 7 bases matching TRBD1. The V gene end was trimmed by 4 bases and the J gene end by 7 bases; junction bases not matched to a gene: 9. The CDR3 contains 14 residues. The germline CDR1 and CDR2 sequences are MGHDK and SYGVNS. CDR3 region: CASSAWDSQGEAFF. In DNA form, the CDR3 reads TGTGCCAGCAGTGCGTGGGACAGTCAAGGTGAAGCTTTCTTT.

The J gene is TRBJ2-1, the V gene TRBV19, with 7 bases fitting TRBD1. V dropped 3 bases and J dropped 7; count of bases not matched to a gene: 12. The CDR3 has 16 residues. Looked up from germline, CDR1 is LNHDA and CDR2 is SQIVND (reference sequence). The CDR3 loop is CASSMKDRVLRNEQFF. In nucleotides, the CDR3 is TGTGCCAGTAGTATGAAAGACAGGGTATTAAGAAATGAGCAGTTCTTC. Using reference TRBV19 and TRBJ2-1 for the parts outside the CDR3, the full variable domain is DGGITQSPKYLFRKEGQNVTLSCEQNLNHDAMYWYRQDPGQGLRLIYYSQIVNDFQKGDIAEGYSVSREKKESFPLTVTSAQKNPTAFYLCASSMKDRVLRNEQFFGPGTRLTVL.

DNA for the CDR3: TGCGCCAGCAGCTTGGCCGGAGGGGTCTTTGAGACCCAGTACTTC. It specifies CASSLAGGVFETQYF. This rearrangement joins TRBV5-1 to TRBJ2-5; D may be TRBD2 (6 bases). Deletions cut 0 bases from V and 5 bases from J, with 14 bases between. CDR3 length equals 15 residues. Germline V CDR1 and CDR2: SGHRS, YFSETQ.

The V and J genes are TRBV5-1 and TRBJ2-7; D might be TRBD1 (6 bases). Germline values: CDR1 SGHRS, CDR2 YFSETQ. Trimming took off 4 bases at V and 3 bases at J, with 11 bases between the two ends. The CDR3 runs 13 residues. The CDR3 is CASSIGQSYEQYF. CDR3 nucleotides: TGCGCCAGCAGCATCGGACAGAGCTACGAGCAGTACTTC. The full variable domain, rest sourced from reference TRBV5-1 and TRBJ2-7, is KAGVTQTPRYLIKTRGQQVTLSCSPISGHRSVSWYQQTPGQGLQFLFEYFSETQRNKGNFPGRFSGRQFSNSRSEMNVSTLELGDSALYLCASSIGQSYEQYFGPGTRLTVT.

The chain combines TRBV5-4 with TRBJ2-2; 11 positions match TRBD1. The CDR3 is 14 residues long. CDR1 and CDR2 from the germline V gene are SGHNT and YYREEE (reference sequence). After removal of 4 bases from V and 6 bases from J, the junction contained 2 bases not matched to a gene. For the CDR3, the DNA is TGTGCCAGCAGCCCGGGACAGGGGGCCGGGGAGCTGTTTTTT. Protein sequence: CASSPGQGAGELFF. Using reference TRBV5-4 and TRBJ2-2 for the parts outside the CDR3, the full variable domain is ETGVTQSPTHLIKTRGQQVTLRCSSQSGHNTVSWYQQALGQGPQFIFQYYREEENGRGNFPPRFSGLQFPNYSSELNVNALELDDSALYLCASSPGQGAGELFFGEGSRLTVL.